Below, one T cell receptor (beta chain) is given with its context. Antigen unknown. Germline V gene data show CDR1 as MNHEY and CDR2 as SMNVEV (reference sequence). Trimming took 8 bases from V and 9 from J, leaving 17 bases between them. CDR3 size: 13 residues. 13 Jbeta primers and 60 Vbeta primers were used for the PCR. Per the original methods: Around 80 million unique TCR beta chains, roughly 11 million of them shared, were counted by a later analysis. Clones were sequenced by immunoSEQ multiplex PCR, and TCRdb holds only the in-frame ones, with some missing. V, J and clone size reflect that table, while D and trimming were determined from the DNA. Of approximately 200,000 clones detected, about 74% appear once; the ten largest clones hold 15%. The sample comes from a study of cytomegalovirus exposure and HLA in healthy donors. Study details: Unique TCR beta sequences numbering some 110 million came from about 179 million T cells in an earlier analysis.

Broader study findings: In a later analysis, across HLA loci, associated TCR counts were highest for DRB1, lowest for HLA-C.

Source material: PBMCs. The chain couples TRBV27 to TRBJ2-1; D may be TRBD2 (6 bases). This sequence was found in a man aged 35-49 years in good health and CMV-seronegative. CDR3 in amino acids: CASLRTGTVEQFF. CDR3 sequence (DNA): TGTGCCAGCTTACGTACGGGGACTGTTGAGCAGTTCTTC.